Following are 29 T cell receptor beta chains from one sample sequenced in a study of blood T cell repertoires in COVID-19. Libraries were prepared by immunoSEQ multiplex PCR; TCRdb keeps only in-frame clonotypes and omits some of them. The data hold around 250,000 clones, with 75% to 90% observed a single time. The sample taken for sequencing was PBMCs or T cells enriched from blood (not recorded which). All receptors come from a woman in her twenties or thirties who had recovered from COVID-19.

V usage is TRBV28 and J usage is TRBJ2-1; 9 nucleotides line up with TRBD2. The CDR3 extends over 17 amino acids. The germline CDR1 and CDR2 sequences are MDHEN and SYDVKM. Trimming took 1 base from V and 0 from J; bases not matched to a gene: 4. The DNA of the CDR3 is TGTGCCAGCAGTTTATTAGCGGGAGTCATCTCCTACAATGAGCAGTTCTTC. Encoded protein: CASSLLAGVISYNEQFF.

The chain recombines TRBV6-5 with TRBJ1-2; 7 bases map to TRBD1. The CDR3 extends over 15 amino acids. Looked up from germline, CDR1 is MNHEY and CDR2 is SVGAGI. The V segment lost 2 bases and the J segment 0 bases; nucleotides outside the gene matches: 3. This CDR3 reads CASSYEGATNYGYTF. CDR3 sequence (DNA): TGTGCCAGCAGTTACGAGGGGGCGACTAACTATGGCTACACCTTC.

The V call is TRBV7-9, the J call TRBJ1-1; D remains unclear. The CDR3 sequence is 14 residues long. The ends were cut back, 5 bases at V and 0 bases at J, with 10 bases in the middle. The germline V gene has CDR1 SEHNR and CDR2 FQNEAQ (reference sequence). This CDR3 is CASSPPSVNTEAFF. DNA for the CDR3: TGTGCCAGCAGCCCCCCCTCTGTGAACACTGAAGCTTTCTTT.

This chain links TRBV7-3 with TRBJ1-1; tentative D call: TRBD1 (5 bases). Trimming removed 6 bases from V and 2 bases from J, with 10 bases in between. The length of the CDR3 is 13 residues. CDR1 is SGHTA, CDR2 FQGTGA, per germline. Here the CDR3 DNA reads TGTGCCAGCAGTGCGACAGCTAACACTGAAGCTTTCTTT. This gives the protein CASSATANTEAFF.

The table lists this clone with a count of one. This chain links TRBV7-2 with TRBJ1-5; no reliable D call. This CDR3 has 13 residues. V lost 4 bases and J 3 bases, leaving 7 bases between the germline ends. CDR1 is SGHTA and CDR2 is FQGNSA in the germline V gene. As DNA, the CDR3 is TGTGCCAGCAGCTCTGGCTTCAATCAGCCCCAGCATTTT. This translates into CASSSGFNQPQHF.

The chain carries TRBV18 and TRBJ1-1, with TRBD1 matching over 10 bases. Germline CDR1 and CDR2: KGHSH and LQKENI. The CDR3 consists of 15 residues. Trimming cost V 6 bases and J 3 bases; bases outside gene matches: 7. The CDR3 sequence: CASSPTGTGDTEAFF. The CDR3 DNA follows: TGTGCCAGCTCTCCTACCGGGACAGGGGACACTGAAGCTTTCTTT. The whole variable domain, filled in from reference TRBV18 and TRBJ1-1, reads NAGVMQNPRHLVRRRGQEARLRCSPMKGHSHVYWYRQLPEEGLKFMVYLQKENIIDESGMPKERFSAEFPKEGPSILRIQQVVRGDSAAYFCASSPTGTGDTEAFFGQGTRLTVV.

The genes are TRBV30 and TRBJ1-5, with 7 positions matching TRBD1. CDR1 GTSNPN and CDR2 SVGIG come from the germline V gene (reference sequence). The CDR3 loop spans 13 amino acids. The CDR3 spells CAYHRGEGQPQHF. The DNA of the CDR3 is TGTGCTTATCACAGGGGAGAGGGTCAGCCCCAGCATTTT. The full variable domain, completed using reference TRBV30 and TRBJ1-5, is SQTIHQWPATLVQPVGSPLSLECTVEGTSNPNLYWYRQAAGRGLQLLFYSVGIGQISSEVPQNLSASRPQDRQFILSSKKLLLSDSGFYLCAYHRGEGQPQHFGDGTRLSIL.

The V call is TRBV11-2, the J call TRBJ2-7; D perhaps matches TRBD1 (6 bases). The germline CDR1 and CDR2 sequences are SGHAT and FQNNGV. The CDR3 has 13 amino acids. With 5 bases removed from V and 4 bases from J, the gap between germline ends came to 12 bases. The CDR3 loop is CASSPDRRYEQYF. The CDR3 nucleotides are TGTGCCAGCAGCCCCGACAGGAGATACGAGCAGTACTTC.

The CDR3 sequence: CASSPGLIYEQYF. CDR3 nucleotides: TGTGCCAGCAGCCCGGGACTTATCTACGAGCAGTACTTC. The gene calls are TRBV7-2 and TRBJ2-7; perhaps TRBD2 as D (6 bases). V was pared by 5 bases and J by 3 bases, with 11 bases between. The CDR3 runs 13 residues. From germline, CDR1 is SGHTA and CDR2 FQGNSA.

The chain joins TRBV29-1 to TRBJ1-1, with a weak D call TRBD1 (6 bases). The CDR3 runs 10 residues. CDR1 and CDR2 (germline): SQVTM, ANQGSEA. The V end lost 6 bases, the J end lost 7 bases, and 9 bases lay between the germline ends. The CDR3 loop reads CSVQGIEAFF. The CDR3 DNA sequence: TGCAGCGTCCAGGGGATTGAAGCTTTCTTT.

This chain uses TRBV4-3 with TRBJ2-1, with 8 bases aligning to TRBD2. This CDR3 is 16 amino acids long. V dropped 0 bases and J dropped 3; count of bases not matched to a gene: 4. Per the germline V gene, CDR1 is LGHNA and CDR2 is YSLEER. In DNA form, the CDR3 reads TGCGCCAGCAGCCAAGAAGGGAGCGGGAGCTACAATGAGCAGTTCTTC. It encodes CASSQEGSGSYNEQFF.

The CDR3 reads CASSLGAKGEAFF. CDR3 coding DNA: TGTGCCAGCAGCTTAGGGGCTAAGGGTGAAGCTTTCTTT. This sequence joins TRBV7-3 and TRBJ1-1; possible D gene TRBD1, 5 bases. V lost 2 bases to trimming and J lost 7 bases, with 11 bases between them. CDR1 and CDR2 from the germline V gene are SGHTA and FQGTGA. The length of the CDR3 is 13 residues.

The J gene is TRBJ1-1, the V gene TRBV7-9; D is perhaps TRBD1 (5 bases). Between the trimmed V and J ends, which lost 3 bases and 1 base, there was a span of 9 bases. The germline V gene encodes CDR1 SEHNR and CDR2 FQNEAQ (reference sequence). This CDR3 is 14 amino acids long. The DNA for the CDR3 is TGTGCCAGCAGCTTGTTTACAGGGAACACTGAAGCTTTCTTT. Amino acid sequence: CASSLFTGNTEAFF.

This chain uses TRBV28 with TRBJ1-5, with unresolved D. V lost 3 bases and J lost 2, with 2 bases in between. There are 12 residues in the CDR3. Germline-derived CDR1 and CDR2 are MDHEN and SYDVKM. The CDR3, as DNA: TGTGCCAGCAGTTTCGGCAATCAGCCCCAGCATTTT. This gives the protein CASSFGNQPQHF.

The V gene is TRBV12-3 or TRBV12-4, the J gene TRBJ1-1; TRBD1 matches 7 bases. V shed 5 bases and J 5 bases; nucleotides not matched to a gene: 5. CDR3 length equals 13 residues. This CDR3 is CASSTGVGTEAFF. The CDR3 region has the DNA TGTGCCAGCAGTACAGGGGTTGGAACTGAAGCTTTCTTT.

V gene TRBV7-2 combines with J gene TRBJ2-1; 15 nucleotides match TRBD2. In germline, CDR1 is SGHTA, CDR2 FQGNSA. This CDR3 region has 16 residues. J gave up 6 bases and V 0 bases, and 0 bases lay outside the gene matches. CDR3 sequence: CASSLAGLAGGNEQFF. The CDR3 DNA reads as TGTGCCAGCAGCTTAGCGGGACTAGCGGGAGGCAATGAGCAGTTCTTC.

This clone appeared a few times. The chain has TRBV18 and TRBJ1-2, with a possible D match to TRBD1 (5 bases). This CDR3 has 14 amino acids. The V end lost 0 bases, the J end lost 4 bases, and 9 bases lay between the germline ends. Looked up from germline, CDR1 is KGHSH and CDR2 is LQKENI. CDR3 sequence (DNA): TGTGCCAGCTCACCACCCGACAGAACCTATGGCTACACCTTC. Its protein is CASSPPDRTYGYTF. The complete variable domain, with remaining parts taken from reference TRBV18 and TRBJ1-2, reads NAGVMQNPRHLVRRRGQEARLRCSPMKGHSHVYWYRQLPEEGLKFMVYLQKENIIDESGMPKERFSAEFPKEGPSILRIQQVVRGDSAAYFCASSPPDRTYGYTFGSGTRLTVV.

This clone was detected once. The chain has TRBV7-9 and TRBJ2-3; 12 bases are shared with TRBD2. The CDR3 runs 17 residues. Germline V lookup: CDR1 SEHNR, CDR2 FQNEAQ (reference sequence). Trimming at V came to 3 bases and at J to 5 bases, leaving 9 bases not matched to a gene. CDR3 sequence reads: CASSFLSPGLAGDTQYF. In nucleotides, the CDR3 is TGTGCCAGCAGCTTCCTCAGCCCGGGACTAGCGGGAGATACGCAGTATTTT. The variable domain in full, completed from reference TRBV7-9 and TRBJ2-3, reads DTGVSQNPRHKITKRGQNVTFRCDPISEHNRLYWYRQTLGQGPEFLTYFQNEAQLEKSRLLSDRFSAERPKGSFSTLEIQRTEQGDSAMYLCASSFLSPGLAGDTQYFGPGTRLTVL.

This sequence joins TRBV30 and TRBJ1-2; maybe TRBD1 (5 bases). Trimming removed 0 bases from V and 6 bases from J, with 14 bases in between. The germline CDR1 and CDR2 sequences are GTSNPN and SVGIG (reference sequence). This CDR3 comprises 14 residues. The CDR3 nucleotides are TGTGCCTGGAGTGTACAACCGTCGGGGGATGGCTACACCTTC. Translated, it gives CAWSVQPSGDGYTF.

The chain has TRBV21-1 and TRBJ2-7; TRBD1 was called by the table and not checked on the DNA. TRBV21-1 is tagged as a pseudogene. The CDR3 covers 14 residues. The CDR3 DNA reads as TGTGCCAGCAGCTACAGACAGACTTCCTACGAGCAGTACTTC. Translation gives CASSYRQTSYEQYF.

This clone was recorded a few times. The V and J genes are TRBV12-5 and TRBJ1-1; TRBD1 matches 9 bases. Per germline, CDR1 LGHNT and CDR2 FRNRAP. With V trimmed by 3 bases and J by 7 bases, 6 bases remained unmatched. This CDR3 is 14 amino acids long. The CDR3 nucleotides read TGTGCTAGTGGTTTCGCCGGGACAGGGAGTGAAGCTTTCTTT. This translates into CASGFAGTGSEAFF.

This clone appeared a single time. V and J are TRBV2 and TRBJ1-2; D unclear. Germline V gene lookup returns CDR1 SNHLY and CDR2 FYNNEI. The CDR3 contains 16 residues. V was trimmed by 4 bases and J by 0 bases, leaving 15 bases between them. CDR3 nucleotides: TGTGCCAGCAGTGTAGTAGGCGGACTAGCTAACTATGGCTACACCTTC. Encoded protein: CASSVVGGLANYGYTF. The full variable domain, rest sourced from reference TRBV2 and TRBJ1-2, is EPEVTQTPSHQVTQMGQEVILRCVPISNHLYFYWYRQILGQKVEFLVSFYNNEISEKSEIFDDQFSVERPDGSNFTLKIRSTKLEDSAMYFCASSVVGGLANYGYTFGSGTRLTVV.

CDR3 in DNA: TGCGCCAGCAGCCAAGGGAACAGAGATAATGAAAAACTGTTTTTT. This encodes CASSQGNRDNEKLFF. This chain connects TRBV4-3 to TRBJ1-4; D call uncertain. This CDR3 has 15 amino acids. Germline V gives CDR1 LGHNA, CDR2 YSLEER. V dropped 1 base and J dropped 4 bases, with 10 bases sitting between them.

The chain links TRBV30 to TRBJ1-4, with 7 bases matching TRBD1. Trimming took 5 bases from V and 5 from J; bases not matched to a gene: 8. Germline values: CDR1 GTSNPN, CDR2 SVGIG (reference sequence). The CDR3 is 14 residues long. The CDR3 spells CAWDPGTANEKLFF. CDR3 DNA: TGTGCCTGGGATCCCGGGACAGCAAATGAAAAACTGTTTTTT.

The chain uses TRBV29-1 and TRBJ2-7; the match to TRBD1 covers 8 bases. The CDR3 totals 11 residues. V lost 5 bases and J lost 7; bases outside the gene matches: 4. Germline assignment: CDR1 SQVTM and CDR2 ANQGSEA. The CDR3, as DNA: TGCAGCGTTCAGGGGGCTTGGGAGCAGTACTTC. Its protein product is CSVQGAWEQYF.

The V and J genes are TRBV9 and TRBJ1-2; D unclear. The CDR3 sequence is 15 residues long. With 3 bases removed from V and 4 bases from J, the gap between germline ends came to 16 bases. Per the germline V gene, CDR1 is SGDLS and CDR2 is YYNGEE. This CDR3 reads CASSADSRVPYGYTF. The CDR3 DNA follows: TGTGCCAGCAGCGCCGATTCCCGGGTCCCCTATGGCTACACCTTC.

About this clone: Other DNA variants within this sample encode the same CDR3. The V call is TRBV7-9, the J call TRBJ2-3, with 10 nucleotides matching TRBD2. The CDR3 has 16 amino acids. CDR1 and CDR2 (germline): SEHNR, FQNEAQ (reference sequence). Trimming took 1 base from V and 3 from J; bases not matched to a gene: 4. The CDR3 loop reads CASSLGLAGVTDTQYF. CDR3 nucleotides: TGTGCCAGCAGCTTAGGCCTAGCGGGAGTGACAGATACGCAGTATTTT.

The chain combines TRBV6-5 with TRBJ1-2; D not certain. This CDR3 is built from 15 residues. Trimming shortened V by 5 bases and J by 6 bases, and 19 bases separated the two germline ends. Per the germline V gene, CDR1 is MNHEY and CDR2 is SVGAGI. The CDR3 bases are TGTGCCAGCAGTAAACGGGAAGCCAGGACGAATGGCTACACCTTC. It is translated as CASSKREARTNGYTF.

The chain joins TRBV3-1 (or the pseudogene TRBV3-2) to TRBJ2-3; 9 bases are a match to TRBD2. The CDR3 is 19 residues long. V lost 0 bases to trimming and J lost 3 bases; unmatched junction nucleotides: 13. Looked up from germline, CDR1 is LGHDT and CDR2 is YNNKEL (reference sequence). CDR3 coding DNA: TGTGCCAGCAGCCAAGACGTCCCTAGCGGGAAGGGGTTGACAGATACGCAGTATTTT. It yields the protein CASSQDVPSGKGLTDTQYF.